The next 23 T cell receptor beta chains were all read from a single sample in a study of blood T cells in healthy people across ages. Together with a sample-barcoded 5' primer, a J-beta primer mix was included in a second PCR lasting about 7 to 12 cycles. One entry per CDR3 protein results from TCRdb running MiXCR on the 5' RACE reads. Among 600,000 to 800,000 distinct CDR3 sequences listed, under 65% were seen once. The specimen sequenced was blood. These receptors originate from a woman at least 80 years old in good health.

This chain links TRBV21-1 with TRBJ2-3; the table's D call TRBD1 went unverified against the DNA. TRBV21-1 is noted as a pseudogene. The CDR3 has 17 residues. CDR3 residues: CASSKHGSRTSTDTQYF. The CDR3 DNA sequence: TGTGCCAGCAGCAAACACGGTTCCCGGACTAGCACAGATACGCAGTATTTT.

A note on this clonotype: One junction end does not reproduce the germline sequence, and a read error may be involved. The genes are TRBV20-1 and TRBJ1-5, with TRBD1 matching 9 bases. CDR3 length: 14 residues. Germline CDR1 is DFQATT and CDR2 is SNEGSKA (reference sequence). CDR3 nucleotides: TGCAATGCTAGATTGGGACAGGGTTCTCAGCCCCAGCATTTT. Translation: CNARLGQGSQPQHF.

This clonotype was seen ten or more times. The chain is built from TRBV6-5 and TRBJ1-1, with D perhaps TRBD1 (5 bases). The ends were cut back, 6 bases at V and 0 bases at J, with 14 bases in the middle. The germline V gene has CDR1 MNHEY and CDR2 SVGAGI. This CDR3 has 15 amino acids. CDR3 coding DNA: TGTGCCAGCAGACACACCATCAGGGTGAACACTGAAGCTTTCTTT. As protein: CASRHTIRVNTEAFF.

J is TRBJ2-3 and V is TRBV20-1; 9 bases map to TRBD1. The germline V gene has CDR1 DFQATT and CDR2 SNEGSKA (reference sequence). This CDR3 spans 15 amino acids. The trim removed 1 base at V and 6 bases at J, leaving 8 bases unmatched. The CDR3 DNA sequence: TGCAGTGCTAGAGGAAACAGGGGGCAGTCGGATACGCAGTATTTT. This encodes CSARGNRGQSDTQYF.

This clonotype occurred once. V and J are TRBV20-1 and TRBJ2-1; D may correspond to TRBD1 or TRBD2 (5 bases each). Deletions cut 6 bases from V and 9 bases from J, with 18 bases between. Germline V lookup: CDR1 DFQATT, CDR2 SNEGSKA (reference sequence). The CDR3 consists of 13 residues. DNA for the CDR3: TGCAGTGCGGGACCGTCCTTCGCGTTTGAGCAGTTCTTC. Residues: CSAGPSFAFEQFF.

The chain joins TRBV28 to TRBJ2-2, with 8 bases fitting TRBD2. In germline, CDR1 is MDHEN, CDR2 SYDVKM. Trimming took 3 bases from V and 3 from J; bases not matched to a gene: 3. This CDR3 is built from 15 residues. CDR3 amino acids: CASSLGTSDTGELFF. CDR3 nucleotide sequence: TGTGCCAGCAGTTTGGGGACTAGTGACACCGGGGAGCTGTTTTTT.

This chain uses TRBV6-6 with TRBJ1-5, with D tentatively TRBD1 (6 bases). V was trimmed by 2 bases and J by 2 bases, leaving 10 bases between them. The germline CDR1 and CDR2 sequences are MNHNY and SVGAGI (reference sequence). This CDR3 region has 15 residues. The CDR3: CASSYRQVGNQPQHF. Here the CDR3 DNA reads TGTGCCAGCAGTTACCGACAGGTGGGCAATCAGCCCCAGCATTTT.

This clonotype was counted a few times. A single base separates this from a much larger clone, so it may be a read error. The chain is built from TRBV5-6 and TRBJ2-7; TRBD1 agrees at 9 bases. CDR1 and CDR2 from the germline V gene are SGHDT and YYEEEE. The CDR3 totals 15 residues. The trim removed 0 bases at V and 7 bases at J, leaving 8 bases unmatched. The CDR3 protein is CASSLVGTGGREQYF. The CDR3 nucleotides read TGTGCCAGCAGCTTGGTGGGAACAGGGGGCAGGGAGCAGTACTTC.

CDR3 amino acids: CASSLGQGSRTGELFF. Written as DNA, the CDR3 is TGTGCCAGCAGCTTGGGACAGGGGTCGCGCACCGGGGAGCTGTTTTTT. This chain connects TRBV7-3 to TRBJ2-2, with 10 bases that match TRBD1. After removal of 3 bases from V and 4 bases from J, the junction contained 5 bases not matched to a gene. Germline-derived CDR1 and CDR2 are SGHTA and FQGTGA. This CDR3 contains 16 residues. Using reference TRBV7-3 and TRBJ2-2 for the parts outside the CDR3, the full variable domain is GAGVSQTPSNKVTEKGKYVELRCDPISGHTALYWYRQSLGQGPEFLIYFQGTGAADDSGLPNDRFFAVRPEGSVSTLKIQRTERGDSAVYLCASSLGQGSRTGELFFGEGSRLTVL.

The chain combines TRBV29-1 with TRBJ2-1; TRBD2 agrees at 9 bases. From germline, CDR1 is SQVTM and CDR2 ANQGSEA. The ends lost 4 bases at V and 7 bases at J; junction bases unmatched: 8. The CDR3 totals 14 residues. CDR3 nucleotides: TGCAGCGTTGGCAGCGGAAGCGGGAGGAATGAGCAGTTCTTC. Its translation: CSVGSGSGRNEQFF.

In its sample, this clonotype was seen once. The V gene is TRBV20-1, the J gene TRBJ2-1, with 10 bases fitting TRBD2. Looked up from germline, CDR1 is DFQATT and CDR2 is SNEGSKA (reference sequence). The CDR3 consists of 16 residues. Trimming at V came to 0 bases and at J to 2 bases, leaving 4 bases not matched to a gene. The CDR3 here is CSARDLAGDAYNEQFF. DNA of the CDR3: TGCAGTGCTAGAGATCTAGCGGGAGATGCCTACAATGAGCAGTTCTTC.

At least ten counts were recorded for this clonotype. The chain uses TRBV5-5 and TRBJ1-2; 9 positions agree with TRBD1. V dropped 4 bases and J dropped 0; count of bases not matched to a gene: 10. The CDR3 has 17 amino acids. Germline V gives CDR1 SGHKS, CDR2 YYEKEE (reference sequence). CDR3 in amino acids: CASSSTGGWVANYGYTF. CDR3 DNA: TGTGCCAGCAGCAGTACAGGGGGCTGGGTGGCTAACTATGGCTACACCTTC.

This clonotype was observed once. The J gene is TRBJ2-7, the V gene TRBV29-1; D is uncertain. The germline V gene encodes CDR1 SQVTM and CDR2 ANQGSEA. The CDR3 spans 12 residues. Trimming removed 4 bases from V and 3 bases from J, with 10 bases in between. The CDR3 DNA is TGCAGCGTTGGAAATGGGGACTACGAGCAGTACTTC. It specifies CSVGNGDYEQYF.

A word on this clonotype: One base away lies a much larger clone, so this may be a sequencing read error. The rearrangement joins TRBV5-6 to TRBJ1-2; possibly TRBD1 for D (5 bases). This CDR3 contains 14 residues. From germline, CDR1 is SGHDT and CDR2 YYEEEE. The CDR3 DNA sequence: TGTGTCAGCAGCTTGCGGCAAGGGACCTATGGCTACACCTTC. Translation gives CVSSLRQGTYGYTF.

DNA of the CDR3: TGCAGCGTTGAAGATCGTGGGGGTGGCTACACCTTC. This translates into CSVEDRGGGYTF. V usage is TRBV29-1 and J usage is TRBJ1-2; D is possibly TRBD1 (5 bases). Germline-derived CDR1 and CDR2 are SQVTM and ANQGSEA. Deletions cut 0 bases from V and 7 bases from J, with 9 bases between. This CDR3 spans 12 amino acids.

V is TRBV7-9 and J is TRBJ2-6; tentatively, D is TRBD1 (6 bases). Germline V gives CDR1 SEHNR, CDR2 FQNEAQ (reference sequence). This CDR3 comprises 19 residues. Trimming pared 1 base from V and 2 bases from J, leaving 18 bases between. CDR3 bases: TGTGCCAGCAGCTTAGATAGCGCAGGGGCCACACCTGGGGCCAACGTCCTGACTTTC. The encoded protein is CASSLDSAGATPGANVLTF.

Details on this clonotype: This clone may be a read error of a much larger clone one base away. The chain joins TRBV20-1 to TRBJ2-3; possibly TRBD2 for D (7 bases). Germline V gene sequence: CDR1 DFQATT, CDR2 SNEGSKA (reference sequence). Trimming stripped 1 base from V and 2 bases from J, with 16 bases between. The CDR3 runs 16 residues. In DNA, the CDR3 is TGCAGTGCTAGAGTGCCTAAGCGGGGACACACAGATACGCAGTATTTT. Residues: CSARVPKRGHTDTQYF.

The gene calls are TRBV20-1 and TRBJ2-3; D perhaps matches TRBD1 (6 bases). Looked up from germline, CDR1 is DFQATT and CDR2 is SNEGSKA (reference sequence). Trimming cost V 1 base and J 0 bases, with 11 bases left between them. There are 15 residues in the CDR3. The CDR3 DNA reads as TGCAGTGCTAGAGGAGGGGACATGAGCACAGATACGCAGTATTTT. It translates to CSARGGDMSTDTQYF.

The sample holds one count of this clonotype. Since a much larger clone is just one base distant, this may be a read error. The CDR3 nucleotides are TGCAGTGCTGCGGGACTAGGAGCTGCCCAGTACTTC. This translates into CSAAGLGAAQYF. The chain employs TRBV20-1 and TRBJ2-5; 8 bases line up with TRBD2. Trimming at V came to 5 bases and at J to 9 bases, leaving 8 bases not matched to a gene. CDR3 length: 12 amino acids. From germline, CDR1 is DFQATT and CDR2 SNEGSKA (reference sequence).

A note on this clonotype: Mismatch with germline at one junction end may stem from a read error. V is TRBV20-1 and J is TRBJ2-7, with TRBD2 identical over 8 bases. The length of the CDR3 is 13 residues. From germline, CDR1 is DFQATT and CDR2 SNEGSKA (reference sequence). The CDR3 bases are TGCAGTGCCCAAACTAGCGGAACCTACGGGCAGTACTTC. Its translation: CSAQTSGTYGQYF.

The J gene is TRBJ2-1, the V gene TRBV4-3; tentative D call: TRBD2 (6 bases). Germline V gives CDR1 LGHNA, CDR2 YSLEER. This CDR3 has 20 residues. Between the trimmed V and J ends, which lost 4 bases and 3 bases, there was a span of 28 bases. In DNA form, the CDR3 reads TGCGCCAGCAGCCCCCATCACGGGGCGGGGTGGACCAGGTTCTACAATGAGCAGTTCTTC. This translates into CASSPHHGAGWTRFYNEQFF.

The rearrangement joins TRBV20-1 to TRBJ2-1; 11 bases are a match to TRBD2. Germline V gene sequence: CDR1 DFQATT, CDR2 SNEGSKA (reference sequence). The trim removed 5 bases at V and 5 bases at J, leaving 5 bases unmatched. There are 14 residues in the CDR3. CDR3 residues: CSAYTSGRDNEQFF. CDR3 nucleotide sequence: TGCAGTGCTTACACTAGCGGGAGAGACAATGAGCAGTTCTTC.

This clonotype was seen many times. The V call is TRBV6-5, the J call TRBJ2-7, with D perhaps assigned TRBD1 or TRBD2 (5 bases each). Germline V gives CDR1 MNHEY, CDR2 SVGAGI. V was trimmed by 6 bases and J by 7 bases, leaving 19 bases between them. The CDR3 is made up of 14 amino acids. The chain's CDR3 is CASREPGRSSEQYF. The CDR3 region has the DNA TGTGCCAGCAGGGAACCGGGACGGAGCTCGGAGCAGTACTTC.